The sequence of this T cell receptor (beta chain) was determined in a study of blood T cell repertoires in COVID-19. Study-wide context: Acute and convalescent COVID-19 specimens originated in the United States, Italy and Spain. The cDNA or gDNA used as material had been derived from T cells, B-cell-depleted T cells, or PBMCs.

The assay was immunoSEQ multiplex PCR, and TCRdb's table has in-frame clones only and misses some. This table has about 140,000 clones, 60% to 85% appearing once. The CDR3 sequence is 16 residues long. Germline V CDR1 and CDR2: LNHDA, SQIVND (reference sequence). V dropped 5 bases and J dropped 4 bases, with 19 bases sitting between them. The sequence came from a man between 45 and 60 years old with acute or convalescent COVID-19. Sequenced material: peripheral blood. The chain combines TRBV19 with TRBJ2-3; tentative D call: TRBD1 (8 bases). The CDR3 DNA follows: TGTGCCAGTAGTCCCCGGACAGGGACTATACCAGATACGCAGTATTTT. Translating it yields CASSPRTGTIPDTQYF.